This T cell receptor beta chain was sequenced for a study of blood T cell repertoires in COVID-19. In the study overall: COVID-19 samples, acute and convalescent, were from the United States, Italy and Spain.

The method was immunoSEQ multiplex PCR; TCRdb's version includes in-frame clones alone and lacks a portion of them. The sample comprises more than 200,000 clones, roughly nine tenths of which are singletons, and roughly 3% rests with the top ten. This CDR3 region has 14 residues. Trimming took 3 bases from V and 5 from J; bases not matched to a gene: 7. CDR1 and CDR2 (germline): SGDLS, YYNGEE. The sample consisted of peripheral blood. The chain employs TRBV9 and TRBJ2-7, with 8 bases fitting TRBD1. This clonotype was obtained from a young man with active or convalescent COVID-19. The CDR3 DNA reads as TGTGCCAGCAGCGCAGACAGGGGTGGGCACGAGCAGTACTTC. It encodes CASSADRGGHEQYF. The variable domain in full, completed from reference TRBV9 and TRBJ2-7, reads DSGVTQTPKHLITATGQRVTLRCSPRSGDLSVYWYQQSLDQGLQFLIQYYNGEERAKGNILERFSAQQFPDLHSELNLSSLELGDSALYFCASSADRGGHEQYFGPGTRLTVT.